Sequencing of this TCR beta chain was carried out in a study of T-cell memory formation after mild COVID-19. The V and J ends lost 8 bases and 5 bases respectively, with 15 bases between them. Per the germline V gene, CDR1 is MDHEN and CDR2 is SYDVKM. The CDR3 runs 14 residues. Each CDR3 protein is one row after TCRdb ran MiXCR on the 5' RACE reads. The table shows about 240,000 distinct CDR3 sequences, with approximately 9% occurring only once. The chain is built from TRBV28 and TRBJ2-2, with D maybe TRBD2 (6 bases). Sample: PBMCs or a T cell subset sorted from them (not recorded which). This TCR was recovered from a man aged 18-30 years who had mild COVID-19 (a few samples of this study predate the infection). Cell type and time point are not known. The CDR3 coding sequence is TGTGCCAGCGGCTCGGAGGGGATAACCGGGGAGCTGTTTTTT. Amino acids: CASGSEGITGELFF. Complete variable domain (other parts from reference TRBV28 and TRBJ2-2): DVKVTQSSRYLVKRTGEKVFLECVQDMDHENMFWYRQDPGLGLRLIYFSYDVKMKEKGDIPEGYSVSREKKERFSLILESASTNQTSMYLCASGSEGITGELFFGEGSRLTVL.